The 11 T cell receptor beta chains presented below share a single source sample, sequenced in a study of beta chain features in type 1 diabetes. As every portion of the isolated RNA was reverse transcribed, the sequencing read expressed TCRB transcripts. Only in-frame clones appear in the TCRdb table, and some are missing; sequencing was by immunoSEQ multiplex PCR. The repertoire holds about 180,000 clones, with about 7.8% as singletons. Study-wide points: In every one of the four CD4+ subsets, TCRB CDR3s were moderately but significantly shorter in Type 1 diabetes patients.

No antigen is known for these receptors. The sequenced sample consisted of central memory CD4+ T cells from blood. Receptors originate from a woman in her thirties or forties with type 1 diabetes.

The chain is built from TRBV29-1 and TRBJ1-2; D is possibly TRBD1 (6 bases). Germline CDR1 reads SQVTM; CDR2 reads ANQGSEA. The CDR3 length is 11 residues. V was shortened by 7 bases and J by 10 bases, with 16 bases between the two germline ends. CDR3 nucleotide sequence: TGCAGCGCCGGAGCAGGGGCGGACTACACCTTC. Amino acids: CSAGAGADYTF.

This chain uses TRBV5-4 with TRBJ1-2; the match to TRBD1 covers 7 bases. The ends lost 7 bases at V and 5 bases at J; junction bases unmatched: 14. The CDR3 contains 15 residues. The germline V gene encodes CDR1 SGHNT and CDR2 YYREEE (reference sequence). This chain's CDR3 is CASSERQGPLYGYTF. CDR3 bases: TGTGCCAGCTCCGAGAGACAGGGTCCCCTTTATGGCTACACCTTC.

V usage is TRBV18 and J usage is TRBJ2-3; weak D call: TRBD2 (5 bases). V lost 3 bases to trimming and J lost 5 bases, with 12 bases between them. Germline-derived CDR1 and CDR2 are KGHSH and LQKENI. CDR3 length: 14 amino acids. DNA of the CDR3: TGTGCCAGCTCACCGACCCTTGGAGGAGATACGCAGTATTTT. Translated: CASSPTLGGDTQYF.

The genes are TRBV9 and TRBJ1-1, with D possibly TRBD1 on 5 matching bases. CDR3 length: 14 residues. V gave up 0 bases and J gave up 5 bases, with 11 bases separating them. Per the germline V gene, CDR1 is SGDLS and CDR2 is YYNGEE. The chain's CDR3 is CASSVAPGGTEAFF. CDR3 nucleotide sequence: TGTGCCAGCAGCGTAGCTCCGGGGGGTACTGAAGCTTTCTTT.

This clone was picked up a small number of times. The V call is TRBV9, the J call TRBJ2-3; 15 positions match TRBD2. Looked up from germline, CDR1 is SGDLS and CDR2 is YYNGEE. This CDR3 has 17 residues. V shed 4 bases and J 1 base; nucleotides not matched to a gene: 4. CDR3 residues: CASSPGLAGGGTDTQYF. In nucleotides, the CDR3 is TGTGCCAGCAGCCCGGGACTAGCGGGAGGTGGCACAGATACGCAGTATTTT.

This clone appeared a few times. The chain is built from TRBV29-1 and TRBJ2-3; TRBD2 matches at 8 bases. The germline CDR1 and CDR2 sequences are SQVTM and ANQGSEA. The ends lost 6 bases at V and 1 base at J; junction bases unmatched: 15. The length of the CDR3 is 17 residues. CDR3 protein: CSVPGSGAKAGTDTQYF. DNA of the CDR3: TGCAGCGTGCCGGGTAGCGGGGCCAAAGCGGGCACAGATACGCAGTATTTT.

Remarks on this clone: Other DNA sequences in this specimen translate into the identical CDR3. This chain joins TRBV19 and TRBJ2-7, with 9 nucleotides matching TRBD2. V shed 4 bases, J shed 1 base, and the junction held 8 bases outside the gene matches. Germline assignment: CDR1 LNHDA and CDR2 SQIVND (reference sequence). The CDR3 sequence is 16 residues long. The CDR3 sequence: CASSTPTSGSSYEQYF. CDR3 nucleotide sequence: TGTGCCAGTAGTACCCCGACTAGCGGTTCGTCCTACGAGCAGTACTTC.

The rearrangement joins TRBV7-2 to TRBJ1-5; weak D call: TRBD1 (5 bases). The CDR3 totals 14 residues. V was pared by 6 bases and J by 7 bases, with 16 bases between. Germline assignment: CDR1 SGHTA and CDR2 FQGNSA. The CDR3 coding sequence is TGTGCCAGCAGTCCAGGAGGGGTAGGACAGCCCCAGCATTTT. Its translation: CASSPGGVGQPQHF.

This clone was recorded a few times. V and J are TRBV6-4 and TRBJ2-1; D not certain. CDR3 length: 15 residues. V lost 6 bases and J 0 bases, leaving 12 bases between the germline ends. Germline CDR1 and CDR2: MRHNA and SNTAGT. The CDR3, as DNA: TGTGCCAGCAGCCTGGAGAGGAGCTCCTACAATGAGCAGTTCTTC. This gives the protein CASSLERSSYNEQFF.

This clone was observed a few times. V is TRBV27 and J is TRBJ2-4; 8 bases fit TRBD2. This CDR3 region has 14 residues. The germline gives CDR1 MNHEY, CDR2 SMNVEV (reference sequence). J lost 3 bases, V lost 6 bases, and 4 bases had no gene match. CDR3 bases: TGTGCCAGCAGACTTCTAGCGGGCAAAAACATTCAGTACTTC. It translates to CASRLLAGKNIQYF.

The chain combines TRBV7-2 with TRBJ2-2, with 10 bases aligning to TRBD1. The CDR3 is 14 amino acids. Trimming at V came to 6 bases and at J to 6 bases, leaving 4 bases not matched to a gene. Germline V CDR1 and CDR2: SGHTA, FQGNSA. The CDR3 sequence is CASRGQGVAGELFF. CDR3 DNA: TGTGCCAGCAGAGGACAGGGGGTTGCCGGGGAGCTGTTTTTT.